This T cell receptor beta chain was sequenced for a study of regulatory T cells in long-lasting Graves disease. Study-level information: Graves' patients, diagnosed recently, had received antithyroid drugs under 3 months.

Time point meaning: newly diagnosed GD, antithyroid drugs for less than 3 months. PBMCs provided the RNA from which the TCR library was made. CDR3-region Arm-PCR and iRepertoire HTBI primers produced the TCR beta libraries. TCRdb reanalysed the multiplex PCR reads using MiXCR and keeps one entry per CDR3 protein. The repertoire holds 400,000 to 550,000 distinct CDR3 sequences, with 15% as singletons. At least ten counts were recorded for this clonotype. The antigen is not known. This CDR3 contains 15 residues. Germline V lookup: CDR1 DFQATT, CDR2 SNEGSKA (reference sequence). J lost 3 bases, V lost 6 bases, and 8 bases had no gene match. The study's findings and limits: Whereas new patients shared 900 to 1,000 public clonotypes, persistent patients shared more, at about 3,000. Persistent disease favored TRBV28, TRBJ1-2 and TRBJ2-5.

These sequences were also reported in another study, on T cells in Graves' hyperthyroidism and ophthalmopathy. That report notes: TCR CDR3 regions were first amplified by RT-PCR with HTBI primers.

V is TRBV20-1 and J is TRBJ2-1, with 10 bases aligning to TRBD2. The receptor was isolated from a woman aged 25 to 39 with Graves disease. The specimen was peripheral blood mononuclear cells (PBMCs), collected at new diagnosis, from a patient treated with antithyroid drugs. CDR3 sequence reads: CSAPNGLADYNEQFF. CDR3 nucleotides: TGCAGTGCCCCTAACGGACTAGCGGACTACAATGAGCAGTTCTTC.